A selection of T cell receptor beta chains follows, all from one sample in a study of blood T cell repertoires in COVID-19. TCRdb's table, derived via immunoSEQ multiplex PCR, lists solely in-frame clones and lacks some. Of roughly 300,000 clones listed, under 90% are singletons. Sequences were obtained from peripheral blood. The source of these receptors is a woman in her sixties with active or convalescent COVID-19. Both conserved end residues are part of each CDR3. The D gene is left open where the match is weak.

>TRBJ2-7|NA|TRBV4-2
TGTGCCAGCAGCCAAGATCTAAACTTAGAAGAGCAGTACTTC
CASSQDLNLEEQYF
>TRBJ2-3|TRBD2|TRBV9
TGTGCCAGCAGTCTGCGGGGGGGCCTCGGGGATACGCAGTATTTT
CASSLRGGLGDTQYF
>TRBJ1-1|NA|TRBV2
TGTGCCAGCAATAGAGGGATGAACACTGAAGCTTTCTTT
CASNRGMNTEAFF
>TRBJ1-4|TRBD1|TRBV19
TGTGCCAGTAGTTCCGATGTGGGACAGGGAGGGGGTACTAATGAAAAACTGTTTTTT
CASSSDVGQGGGTNEKLFF
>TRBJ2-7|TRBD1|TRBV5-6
TGTGCCAGCAGCTTCGACAGGGGGGCCTACGAGCAGTACTTC
CASSFDRGAYEQYF
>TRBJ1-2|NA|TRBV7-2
TGTGCCAGCAGCTCTTCGCGGTTCATTTCTAACTATGGCTACACCTTC
CASSSSRFISNYGYTF
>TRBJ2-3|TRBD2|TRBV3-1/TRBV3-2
TGTGCCAGCAGCCAAGTACATAGCGGGGGGACCACAGATACGCAGTATTTT
CASSQVHSGGTTDTQYF
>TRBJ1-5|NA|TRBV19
TGTGCCAGTAGTCTACGCCCCGCCGGGACACTTAGCAATCAGCCCCAGCATTTT
CASSLRPAGTLSNQPQHF
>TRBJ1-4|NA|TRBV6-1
TGTGCCAGCAGTGACGCAGGGCTTGCAACTAATGAAAAACTGTTTTTT
CASSDAGLATNEKLFF
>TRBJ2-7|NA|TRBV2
TGTGCCAGCAGTGCCCAGTTTGGGCACGAGCAGTACTTC
CASSAQFGHEQYF